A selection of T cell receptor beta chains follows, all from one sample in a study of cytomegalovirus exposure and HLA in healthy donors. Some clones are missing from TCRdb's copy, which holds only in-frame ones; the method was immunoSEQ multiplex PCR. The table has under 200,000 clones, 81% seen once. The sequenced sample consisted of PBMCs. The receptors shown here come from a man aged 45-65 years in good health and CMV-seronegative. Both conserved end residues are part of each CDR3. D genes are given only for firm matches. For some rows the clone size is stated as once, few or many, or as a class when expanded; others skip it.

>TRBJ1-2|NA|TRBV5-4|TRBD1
TGTGCCAGCAGCTTGGGGGACAGGGTCCGGGAGTATGGCTACACCTTC
CASSLGDRVREYGYTF
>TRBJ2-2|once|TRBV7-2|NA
TGTGCCAGCAGCTTAGCGCTGACTGGGACCGGGGAGCTGTTTTTT
CASSLALTGTGELFF
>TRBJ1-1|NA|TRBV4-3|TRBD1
TGCGCCAGCAGCCAATACGGGACAGCCCTTAGGAACACTGAAGCTTTCTTT
CASSQYGTALRNTEAFF
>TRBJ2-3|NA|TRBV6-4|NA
TGTGCCAGCAGTGGAGGCGGGAGCACAGATACGCAGTATTTT
CASSGGGSTDTQYF
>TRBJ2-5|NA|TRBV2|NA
TGTGCCAGCAGTGAAGGAGGAGAGACCCAGTACTTC
CASSEGGETQYF
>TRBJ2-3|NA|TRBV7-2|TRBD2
TGTGCCAGCCTAGCGGGGGGCAGGGCAGATACGCAGTATTTT
CASLAGGRADTQYF
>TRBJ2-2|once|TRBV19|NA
TGTGCCAGTAGTATCTCTGGGGCGGACACCGGGGAGCTGTTTTTT
CASSISGADTGELFF
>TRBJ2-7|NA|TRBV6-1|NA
TGTGCCAGCAGTGACGATGGAGGTAGAGGCTCCTACGAGCAGTACTTC
CASSDDGGRGSYEQYF
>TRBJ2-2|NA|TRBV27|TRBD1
TGTGCCAGCTGGGGAGGGACAGGGGGCGCCGGGGAGCTGTTTTTT
CASWGGTGGAGELFF
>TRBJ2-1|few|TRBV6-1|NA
TGTGCCAGCATCCGGCCCGGGTTAACCTACAATGAGCAGTTCTTC
CASIRPGLTYNEQFF
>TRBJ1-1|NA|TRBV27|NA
TGTGCCAGCAGTCCCCGGGAGCCAAACACTGAAGCTTTCTTT
CASSPREPNTEAFF
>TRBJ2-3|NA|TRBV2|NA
TGTGCCAGCAGGAACGGAGATACGCAGTATTTT
CASRNGDTQYF
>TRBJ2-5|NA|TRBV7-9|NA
TGTGCCAGCTCGTCCGGTGGAGGACGGCAAGAGACCCAGTACTTC
CASSSGGGRQETQYF
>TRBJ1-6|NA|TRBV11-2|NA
TGTGCCAGCAGCTTAGAACAGGCTAATTCACCCCTCCACTTT
CASSLEQANSPLHF
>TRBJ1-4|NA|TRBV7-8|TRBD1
TGTGCCAGCAGGGATCGAAGGGGGCAAGTTAATGAAAAACTGTTTTTT
CASRDRRGQVNEKLFF
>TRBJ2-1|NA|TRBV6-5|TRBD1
TGTGCCAGCAGTTCCTGGGGACAGGAGGACAATGAGCAGTTCTTC
CASSSWGQEDNEQFF
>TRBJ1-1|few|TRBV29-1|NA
TGCAGCGGACTTAGAGGACTCACTGAAGCTTTCTTT
CSGLRGLTEAFF
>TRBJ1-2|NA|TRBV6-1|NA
TGTGCCAGCAGTAAGACAGTAGTGAATGGCTACACCTTC
CASSKTVVNGYTF
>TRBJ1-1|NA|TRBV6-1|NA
TGTGCCAGCAGTGATTTCGGGGGCACTGAAGCTTTCTTT
CASSDFGGTEAFF
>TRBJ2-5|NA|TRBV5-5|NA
TGTGCCAGCAGCTTGGCCAGCCAAGAGACCCAGTACTTC
CASSLASQETQYF
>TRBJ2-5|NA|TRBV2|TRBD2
TGTGCCAGCAGTGAAGCCCGGACTAGCGGTTGGGAGACCCAGTACTTC
CASSEARTSGWETQYF
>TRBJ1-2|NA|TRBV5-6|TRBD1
TGTGCCAGCACCAACAGGGGTTATGTCTTTGGTGGCTACACCTTC
CASTNRGYVFGGYTF
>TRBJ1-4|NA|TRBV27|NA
TGTGCCAGCAGTAGGGAGACAGGTCGGAGACTGTTTTTT
CASSRETGRRLFF
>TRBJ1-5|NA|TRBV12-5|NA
TGTGCTAGTGTGGGAGGGGCCCAGCAGCCCCAGCATTTT
CASVGGAQQPQHF
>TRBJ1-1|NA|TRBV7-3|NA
TGTGCCAGCAGCGAGGGGGGGGCGTACACTGAAGCTTTCTTT
CASSEGGAYTEAFF
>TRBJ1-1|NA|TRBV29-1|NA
TGCAGCGTACCAGGGAAGTACACTGAAGCTTTCTTT
CSVPGKYTEAFF
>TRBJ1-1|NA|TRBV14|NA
TGTGCCAGCAGCCAAGGGAGTCTCGTGGTAACTGAAGCTTTCTTT
CASSQGSLVVTEAFF
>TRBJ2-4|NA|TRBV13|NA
TGTGCCAGCAGTGGAGGAGGGGGGGGAAACATTCAGTACTTC
CASSGGGGGNIQYF
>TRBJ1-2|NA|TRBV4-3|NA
TGCGCCAGCAGCCAGATAAATACAGGGATCTATGGCTACACCTTC
CASSQINTGIYGYTF
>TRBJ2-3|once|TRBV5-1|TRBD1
TGCGCCAGCAGCTCCTACAGGGGGCAAGGGGATACGCAGTATTTT
CASSSYRGQGDTQYF
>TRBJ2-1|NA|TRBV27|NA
TGTGCCAGCAGTCCCCTCAATGAGCAGTTCTTC
CASSPLNEQFF
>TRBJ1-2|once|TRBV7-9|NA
TGTTCCAGCAGCCCAGGTTCGGGGTCCTATGGCTACACCTTC
CSSSPGSGSYGYTF
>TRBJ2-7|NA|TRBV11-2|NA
TGTGCCAGTACCATCGGGCAGGGGTCCTACGAGCAGTACTTC
CASTIGQGSYEQYF
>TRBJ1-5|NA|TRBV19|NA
TGTGCCAGTAGTATTTTTGGACAGATAAATCAGCCCCAGCATTTT
CASSIFGQINQPQHF
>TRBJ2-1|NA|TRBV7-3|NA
TGTGCCAGCGGGGCTAGCGTGAATGAGCAGTTCTTC
CASGASVNEQFF
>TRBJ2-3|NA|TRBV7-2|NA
TGTGCCAGCAGCCGTAGACTAGGTCTCACAGATACGCAGTATTTT
CASSRRLGLTDTQYF
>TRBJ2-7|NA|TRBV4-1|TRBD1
TGCGCCAGCAGCCAGCGACGGGGACAGGGCTACGAGCAGTACTTC
CASSQRRGQGYEQYF
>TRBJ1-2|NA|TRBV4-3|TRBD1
TGCGCCAGCAGCCAAGATCTTTGGCGGGACAGGCTTGAAGGCTACACCTTC
CASSQDLWRDRLEGYTF
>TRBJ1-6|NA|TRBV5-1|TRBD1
TGCGCCAGCAGCTTGGCGACAGGGAATTCACCCCTCCACTTT
CASSLATGNSPLHF
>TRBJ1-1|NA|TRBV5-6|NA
TGTGCCAGCAGCTTCCTTGCTAATGAAGCTTTCTTT
CASSFLANEAFF
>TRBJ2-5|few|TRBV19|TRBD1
TGTGCCAGTAGTCGCCCTGACAGGGGGCGGGAGACCCAGTACTTC
CASSRPDRGRETQYF
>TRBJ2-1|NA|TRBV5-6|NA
TGTGCCAGCAGCGACACAGAGCTCGACGATGAGCAGTTCTTC
CASSDTELDDEQFF
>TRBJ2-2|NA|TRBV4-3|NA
TGCGCCAGCAGCCAAACTAACACCGGGGAGCTGTTTTTT
CASSQTNTGELFF
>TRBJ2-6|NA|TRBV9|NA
TGTGCCAGCAGCGCCCAGACAGGAGGGGCCAACGTCCTGACTTTC
CASSAQTGGANVLTF
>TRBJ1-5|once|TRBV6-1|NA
TGTGCCAGCAGTCGCCTCCGTGACAGGTATTTT
CASSRLRDRYF
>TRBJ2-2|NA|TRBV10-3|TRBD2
TGTGCCACCCTCCGACTAGCGGGGGCCACCGGGGAGCTGTTTTTT
CATLRLAGATGELFF
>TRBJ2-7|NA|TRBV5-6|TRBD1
TGTGCCAGCAGCTTGGGGACAGGGTGGTACGAGCAGTACTTC
CASSLGTGWYEQYF
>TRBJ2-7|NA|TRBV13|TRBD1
TGTGCCAGCAGCCTCCAGACAGGGCGACGCGAGCAGTACTTC
CASSLQTGRREQYF
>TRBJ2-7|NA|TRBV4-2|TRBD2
TGTGCCAGCAGCTTAGGGACTAGCGGAGAGTACTTC
CASSLGTSGEYF
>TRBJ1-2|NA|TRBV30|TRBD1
TGTGCCACCTGGAAGGGACAGGGAGTAGGCTACACCTTC
CATWKGQGVGYTF
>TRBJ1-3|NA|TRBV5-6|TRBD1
TGTGCCAGCAGACTACTCGGGACAGGGAGTGGAAACACCATATATTTT
CASRLLGTGSGNTIYF
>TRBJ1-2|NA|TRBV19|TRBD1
TGTGCCAGTAGTACTAGGGGACAGGGAAACTATGGCTACACCTTC
CASSTRGQGNYGYTF
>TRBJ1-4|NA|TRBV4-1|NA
TGCGCCAGCAGCCAAGTAGGGGTTGCAACTAATGAAAAACTGTTTTTT
CASSQVGVATNEKLFF
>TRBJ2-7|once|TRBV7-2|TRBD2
TGTGCCAGCAGCCGAGGGGGCGGGGGGGCCTTTTACGAGCAGTACTTC
CASSRGGGGAFYEQYF
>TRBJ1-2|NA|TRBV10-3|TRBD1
TGTGCCATCAGTGAGTCGGGGGACAGGGGAGGCTATGGCTACACCTTC
CAISESGDRGGYGYTF
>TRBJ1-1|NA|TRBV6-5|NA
TGTGCCAGCAGTCCAACAGGGCCCGTTACACAAGCTTTCTTT
CASSPTGPVTQAFF
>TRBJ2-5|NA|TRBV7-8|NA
TGTGCCAGCAGCTCAGAAAGGGGCCGAAGTAAAAAAGAGACCCAGTACTTC
CASSSERGRSKKETQYF
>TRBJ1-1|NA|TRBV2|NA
TGTGCCAGCAGTGAAGCGCAGGGTAGGACCACTGAAGCTTTCTTT
CASSEAQGRTTEAFF
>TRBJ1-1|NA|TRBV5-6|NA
TGTGCCAGCAGCTTTTCCCAGGCTGAAGCTTTCTTT
CASSFSQAEAFF
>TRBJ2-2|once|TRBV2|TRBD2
TGTGCCACACGGGGGGGCCGCACCGGGGAGCTGTTTTTT
CATRGGRTGELFF